This T cell receptor (beta chain) was documented in a study of blood T cell repertoires in COVID-19. Study-wide context: T cells, B-cell-depleted T cells, or PBMCs provided the cDNA or gDNA that served as material.

The CDR3 runs to 14 residues. Germline V gene data show CDR1 as SEHNR and CDR2 as FQNEAQ (reference sequence). V shed 5 bases, J shed 4 bases, and the junction held 7 bases outside the gene matches. Repertoires were generated with immunoSEQ multiplex PCR, while TCRdb's copy carries only in-frame clones and drops some. The data contain 350,000 to 500,000 clones, roughly 90% of them singletons. Seattle enrolled patients during active infection and tracked them longitudinally. The chain joins TRBV7-9 to TRBJ1-1; 7 positions match TRBD1. The sequence derives from a man aged 18 to 29 with COVID-19, enrolled during active disease. The material sequenced was peripheral blood. In DNA, the CDR3 is TGTGCCAGCAGCAAAGGGGGCATAAGCACTGAAGCTTTCTTT. This sequence encodes CASSKGGISTEAFF.